This T cell receptor beta chain was retrieved from a study of T cell responses to AZD1222 COVID-19 vaccine. Points from the study as a whole: Only a handful of AZD1222 recipients tested seropositive at baseline. Two AZD1222 administrations were followed by greater Spike-specific TCR breadth and depth. Donors in the cohort were predominantly white British and more often female, and clonal diversity was possibly underestimated. The study sampled repertoires only after the peak T cell response.

The CDR3 has 11 residues. CDR1 is SQVTM and CDR2 is ANQGSEA in the germline V gene. Trimming stripped 4 bases from V and 7 bases from J, with 7 bases between. Details on this clone: Its antigen is undetermined.

Sequencing used immunoSEQ multiplex PCR; TCRdb keeps in-frame clones, though not all of them. The table lists approximately 110,000 clones, about 85% of them singletons. The sequence was obtained from an adult who received the AZD1222 COVID-19 vaccine. Source: peripheral blood, taken 28 days after the second AZD1222 dose. This chain uses TRBV29-1 with TRBJ2-2; D unresolved. CDR3 region: CSVAVVGELFF. CDR3 coding DNA: TGCAGCGTTGCAGTAGTCGGGGAGCTGTTTTTT.